This TCR beta chain was observed in a study of shared clonotypes between healthy human individuals. Study-level points and caveats: Compared with memory subsets, naive subsets generally had larger estimated richness.

Germline V gives CDR1 MNHEY, CDR2 SMNVEV (reference sequence). V was clipped by 5 bases and J by 0 bases, with 15 bases between them. The CDR3 spans 16 residues. As concerns this clone: The antigen is undetermined.

Profiled with immunoSEQ multiplex PCR; TCRdb holds only in-frame clones, not every one. The sample comprises about 2,500,000 clones, approximately 90% of which are singletons, and around 0.14% rests with the top ten. Sequencing was performed on naive CD4+ T cells sorted from blood. Stated subset: CD45RA+ positively selected. This rearrangement joins TRBV27 to TRBJ2-3; tentative D call: TRBD2 (5 bases). The receptor's source is a man younger than 30 in good health. Written as DNA, the CDR3 is TGTGCCAGCAGTCCCCGCGGGTCGAAAAGCACAGATACGCAGTATTTT. The encoded protein is CASSPRGSKSTDTQYF.